Following are 27 T cell receptor beta chains from one sample sequenced in a study of T-cell reconstitution after alpha-beta-depleted transplantation in children. This sample's TCRbeta library carried unique molecular identifier barcodes. TCRdb redid the calling of the PCR reads with MiXCR, one entry per CDR3 protein. The sample shows about 500,000 distinct CDR3 sequences, around a third of them seen only once. This specimen consisted of PBMCs from the stem cell graft donor, obtained from the stem cell graft. The receptors shown here come from a human donor who donated a stem cell graft to a child with aplastic anemia.

The chain employs TRBV5-1 and TRBJ1-4; D is perhaps TRBD1 (6 bases). The CDR3 is made up of 15 amino acids. Germline CDR1 is SGHRS and CDR2 is YFSETQ. V dropped 4 bases and J dropped 3 bases, with 13 bases sitting between them. In DNA form, the CDR3 reads TGCGCCAGCAGCCGAGACGGGGGCTCTAATGAAAAACTGTTTTTT. Translation gives CASSRDGGSNEKLFF.

This clonotype was counted a few times. V is TRBV5-1 and J is TRBJ1-1; the D is unclear. The CDR3 totals 16 residues. V lost 0 bases to trimming and J lost 0 bases, with 12 bases between them. Germline V lookup: CDR1 SGHRS, CDR2 YFSETQ. The CDR3 DNA reads TGCGCCAGCAGCTTGGGCTTGGCCTTGATGAACACTGAAGCTTTCTTT. It encodes CASSLGLALMNTEAFF. Full variable domain (rest looked up from reference TRBV5-1 and TRBJ1-1): KAGVTQTPRYLIKTRGQQVTLSCSPISGHRSVSWYQQTPGQGLQFLFEYFSETQRNKGNFPGRFSGRQFSNSRSEMNVSTLELGDSALYLCASSLGLALMNTEAFFGQGTRLTVV.

This clonotype appeared once. The chain carries TRBV29-1 and TRBJ1-4; D is possibly TRBD1 (5 bases). The germline gives CDR1 SQVTM, CDR2 ANQGSEA. The CDR3 spans 12 residues. Deletions cut 7 bases from V and 4 bases from J, with 10 bases between. The CDR3 DNA reads as TGCAGCGCGGGACGGTTTAATGAAAAACTGTTTTTT. This translates into CSAGRFNEKLFF.

The chain couples TRBV25-1 to TRBJ2-1; tentative D call: TRBD1 (5 bases). From germline, CDR1 is MGHDK and CDR2 SYGVNS. Trimming cost V 3 bases and J 0 bases, with 6 bases left between them. The CDR3 contains 14 residues. The CDR3: CASSEQGSYNEQFF. The CDR3 DNA reads TGTGCCAGCAGTGAGCAGGGCTCCTACAATGAGCAGTTCTTC. Based on the CDR3 plus reference TRBV25-1 and TRBJ2-1, the full variable domain is EADIYQTPRYLVIGTGKKITLECSQTMGHDKMYWYQQDPGMELHLIHYSYGVNSTEKGDLSSESTVSRIRTEHFPLTLESARPSHTSQYLCASSEQGSYNEQFFGPGTRLTVL.

This clonotype has only a few counts. The chain has TRBV20-1 and TRBJ2-1, with 10 nucleotides matching TRBD2. Germline V gives CDR1 DFQATT, CDR2 SNEGSKA (reference sequence). The CDR3 contains 14 residues. V gave up 1 base and J gave up 6 bases; unmatched junction bases: 3. The CDR3 loop is CSARAPSGGNEQFF. CDR3 DNA sequence: TGCAGTGCTAGAGCCCCTAGCGGGGGCAATGAGCAGTTCTTC.

This chain connects TRBV5-1 to TRBJ2-7, with D unclear. CDR1 SGHRS and CDR2 YFSETQ come from the germline V gene. The CDR3 consists of 14 residues. Between the trimmed V and J ends, which lost 3 bases and 0 bases, there was a span of 10 bases. CDR3 sequence reads: CASSSYPSSYEQYF. The CDR3, as DNA: TGCGCCAGCAGCTCGTACCCGAGCTCCTACGAGCAGTACTTC.

The rearrangement uses TRBV6-2 or TRBV6-3 and TRBJ1-5; D gene uncertain. The CDR3 is 12 amino acids. Deletions cut 8 bases from V and 6 bases from J, with 11 bases between. The germline V gene has CDR1 MNHEY and CDR2 SVGEGT. CDR3 loop: CASRSPGQPQHF. CDR3 nucleotides: TGTGCCAGCCGTTCCCCCGGTCAGCCCCAGCATTTT.

This clonotype was observed a few times. This chain uses TRBV24-1 with TRBJ1-1; weak D call: TRBD1 (5 bases). The CDR3 length is 15 residues. Germline CDR1 KGHDR, CDR2 SFDVKD. V lost 7 bases, J lost 1 base, and 15 bases lay in between. Here the CDR3 reads CATRDGGSQNTEAFF. The CDR3 DNA reads as TGTGCCACCAGAGACGGGGGGTCCCAGAACACTGAAGCTTTCTTT.

The chain employs TRBV4-1 and TRBJ1-5; D may be TRBD1 (6 bases). V was pared by 0 bases and J by 7 bases, with 13 bases between. The germline V gene encodes CDR1 MGHRA and CDR2 YSYEKL. CDR3 length: 15 amino acids. CDR3 bases: TGCGCCAGCAGCCAAGATCAGGCAGGGGACCAGCCCCAGCATTTT. This encodes CASSQDQAGDQPQHF.

V is TRBV11-2 and J is TRBJ2-5; the D is unclear. CDR1 is SGHAT, CDR2 FQNNGV, per germline. The CDR3 has 13 residues. V gave up 2 bases and J gave up 3 bases, with 7 bases separating them. CDR3 nucleotides: TGTGCCAGCAGCTTATCGACCGAAGAGACCCAGTACTTC. Translating gives CASSLSTEETQYF.

This sequence joins TRBV29-1 and TRBJ2-2; 8 bases agree with TRBD1. The germline gives CDR1 SQVTM, CDR2 ANQGSEA. J was trimmed by 6 bases and V by 2 bases; bases with no gene match: 20. There are 19 residues in the CDR3. In DNA, the CDR3 is TGCAGCGTTGAACGGGTATTCACGCCAGGGACAGGTGGGCCCGGGGAGCTGTTTTTT. This sequence encodes CSVERVFTPGTGGPGELFF.

The V gene is TRBV20-1, the J gene TRBJ2-3; 7 nucleotides align to TRBD1. The V gene end was trimmed by 5 bases and the J gene end by 6 bases; junction bases not matched to a gene: 14. Per the germline V gene, CDR1 is DFQATT and CDR2 is SNEGSKA (reference sequence). This CDR3 has 15 amino acids. The CDR3 sequence: CSAGEQGGPKDTQYF. DNA of the CDR3: TGCAGTGCTGGGGAACAAGGGGGCCCTAAGGATACGCAGTATTTT.

The table lists this clonotype with a few counts. The chain combines TRBV7-9 with TRBJ2-7; TRBD1 aligns across 9 bases. CDR1 is SEHNR, CDR2 FQNEAQ, per germline (reference sequence). This CDR3 has 15 amino acids. The V and J ends lost 4 bases and 3 bases, in that order; junction bases with no gene match: 7. The CDR3, as DNA: TGTGCCAGCAGCTCCAGGACAGGGGCCTTCTACGAGCAGTACTTC. This encodes CASSSRTGAFYEQYF.

This clonotype occurred once. The CDR3: CASSPGEGLMNTEAFF. CDR3 DNA sequence: TGTGCCAGCTCACCAGGGGAGGGACTCATGAACACTGAAGCTTTCTTT. The chain uses TRBV18 and TRBJ1-1, with D perhaps TRBD1 (5 bases). V gave up 2 bases and J gave up 0 bases, with 13 bases separating them. The CDR3 spans 16 residues. CDR1 KGHSH and CDR2 LQKENI come from the germline V gene.

This clonotype was picked up many times. This chain connects TRBV6-1 to TRBJ1-2; 10 bases align to TRBD1. There are 14 residues in the CDR3. CDR1 and CDR2 from the germline V gene are MNHNS and SASEGT. V was pared by 7 bases and J by 6 bases, with 8 bases of the junction left unmatched. CDR3: CASTLTGTGDGYTF. The CDR3 bases are TGTGCCAGCACCTTAACCGGGACAGGGGATGGCTACACCTTC.

The gene calls are TRBV27 and TRBJ2-7; D is unresolved. Trimming stripped 5 bases from V and 6 bases from J, with 23 bases between. The CDR3 has 16 residues. Germline V CDR1 and CDR2: MNHEY, SMNVEV (reference sequence). The CDR3 DNA sequence: TGTGCCAGCAGTCCACTAAGGGCCCCTGACGGGCTCGAGCAGTACTTC. Translating gives CASSPLRAPDGLEQYF.

The gene calls are TRBV10-3 and TRBJ2-5; D is uncertain. The CDR3 contains 12 residues. Germline loops: CDR1 ENHRY, CDR2 SYGVKD. V lost 2 bases and J 7 bases, leaving 8 bases between the germline ends. The CDR3 here is CAISERLGTQYF. CDR3 DNA: TGTGCCATCAGTGAGCGGCTTGGGACCCAGTACTTC.

V is TRBV20-1 and J is TRBJ1-6; possibly TRBD1 for D (5 bases). CDR3 size: 12 residues. Germline V gene lookup returns CDR1 DFQATT and CDR2 SNEGSKA (reference sequence). V lost 0 bases and J 16 bases, leaving 13 bases between the germline ends. CDR3 coding DNA: TGCAGTGCTAGAGATTGGGGCGCCCCACTCCACTTT. It is translated as CSARDWGAPLHF.

This clonotype was found many times. The rearrangement joins TRBV4-2 to TRBJ2-5; 14 bases are shared with TRBD2. V lost 4 bases, J lost 1 base, and 8 bases stayed unmatched. The CDR3 covers 18 residues. Per germline, CDR1 LGHNA and CDR2 YNFKEQ. CDR3 amino acids: CASSPGLAGVGSQETQYF. The CDR3 coding sequence is TGTGCCAGCAGCCCGGGACTAGCGGGAGTAGGCAGCCAAGAGACCCAGTACTTC.

The rearrangement links TRBV20-1 to TRBJ1-6, with a possible D match to TRBD1 (6 bases). V was cut by 3 bases and J by 0 bases, with 21 bases left in between. There are 19 residues in the CDR3. Germline V gene sequence: CDR1 DFQATT, CDR2 SNEGSKA (reference sequence). The CDR3 is CSASRRGLKLSSYNSPLHF. CDR3 coding DNA: TGCAGTGCTAGTCGGCGGGGGCTCAAACTGAGCTCCTATAATTCACCCCTCCACTTT.

This clonotype has a handful of counts. V and J are TRBV20-1 and TRBJ1-5, with TRBD1 as a possible D gene (6 bases). Germline CDR1 and CDR2: DFQATT and SNEGSKA (reference sequence). This CDR3 contains 14 residues. V lost 6 bases, J lost 0 bases, and 12 bases lay in between. CDR3 bases: TGCAGTGCCTACGAGGACAGTAGCAATCAGCCCCAGCATTTT. It translates to CSAYEDSSNQPQHF.

J is TRBJ2-2 and V is TRBV5-1; a possible D gene is TRBD2 (6 bases). The V end lost 1 base, the J end lost 7 bases, and 8 bases lay between the germline ends. Germline CDR1 is SGHRS and CDR2 is YFSETQ. The CDR3 runs 13 residues. This CDR3 is CASSLSGFGELFF. CDR3 bases: TGCGCCAGCAGCTTGAGCGGGTTCGGGGAGCTGTTTTTT.

The table lists this clonotype with a few counts. This rearrangement joins TRBV29-1 to TRBJ2-1; the D is unclear. The CDR3 has 13 amino acids. V lost 3 bases and J 7 bases, leaving 13 bases between the germline ends. Germline V gene lookup returns CDR1 SQVTM and CDR2 ANQGSEA. CDR3 loop: CSVDAPPENEQFF. The CDR3 DNA reads TGCAGCGTTGATGCGCCCCCGGAGAATGAGCAGTTCTTC.

This clonotype was picked up a small number of times. The chain employs TRBV20-1 and TRBJ1-1; D may be TRBD1 (6 bases). The CDR3 contains 13 residues. Trimming stripped 6 bases from V and 3 bases from J, with 14 bases between. The germline gives CDR1 DFQATT, CDR2 SNEGSKA (reference sequence). The CDR3 DNA is TGCAGTGCGCCTACAGGGTTAGACACTGAAGCTTTCTTT. Translation: CSAPTGLDTEAFF.

The J gene is TRBJ1-1, the V gene TRBV19, with 8 bases identical to TRBD1. The germline V gene encodes CDR1 LNHDA and CDR2 SQIVND (reference sequence). This CDR3 is built from 16 residues. V was pared by 6 bases and J by 1 base, with 10 bases of the junction left unmatched. The DNA for the CDR3 is TGTGCCAGTAGCCAAGGACAGGGATGGGGGAACACTGAAGCTTTCTTT. It codes for CASSQGQGWGNTEAFF.

V usage is TRBV7-2 and J usage is TRBJ2-1; maybe TRBD1 (6 bases). CDR1 and CDR2 (germline): SGHTA, FQGNSA. The CDR3 covers 17 residues. The germline V and J ends were trimmed by 7 bases and 4 bases, with 23 bases remaining between them. The CDR3 nucleotides read TGTGCCAGCACCGAAGGGGAGACAGGACCCCTTTACAATGAGCAGTTCTTC. Translation gives CASTEGETGPLYNEQFF.

Only a few counts were recorded for this clonotype. The chain joins TRBV20-1 to TRBJ2-1; 9 bases map to TRBD2. This CDR3 spans 15 amino acids. Trimming removed 1 base from V and 8 bases from J; junction bases left unmatched: 9. Looked up from germline, CDR1 is DFQATT and CDR2 is SNEGSKA (reference sequence). The CDR3 DNA reads as TGCAGTGCTAGAGGGCTGGCGGGAGGGCCACATGAGCAGTTCTTC. It specifies CSARGLAGGPHEQFF.